These 8 T cell receptor beta chains originate from one sample sequenced in a study of T-cell reconstitution after alpha-beta-depleted transplantation in children. This sample's TCRbeta library carried unique molecular identifier barcodes. In TCRdb, the PCR reads were re-called with MiXCR into one record per CDR3 protein. Altogether about 640,000 distinct CDR3 sequences are present, roughly 15% being singletons, with the ten largest covering 1.1%. Here the sequenced sample was PBMCs from the stem cell graft donor, taken from the stem cell graft. All receptors come from a human donor who donated a stem cell graft to a child with acute myeloid leukemia.

This clonotype was detected only a few times. The chain couples TRBV20-1 to TRBJ2-2; 7 nucleotides agree with TRBD1. Per germline, CDR1 DFQATT and CDR2 SNEGSKA (reference sequence). CDR3 length: 13 amino acids. Trimming took 3 bases from V and 7 from J; bases not matched to a gene: 5. As DNA, the CDR3 is TGCAGTGCTAGGGCTAGGACAGGCGGGGAGCTGTTTTTT. Translating gives CSARARTGGELFF.

This clonotype was counted at least ten times. The chain carries TRBV20-1 and TRBJ1-2, with 7 nucleotides matching TRBD1. Looked up from germline, CDR1 is DFQATT and CDR2 is SNEGSKA (reference sequence). The trim removed 6 bases at V and 6 bases at J, leaving 4 bases unmatched. This CDR3 has 11 amino acids. CDR3 DNA: TGCAGTGCCCAGGGGGGGGATGGCTACACCTTC. This translates into CSAQGGDGYTF.

This clonotype has at least ten counts. The CDR3 sequence: CASSRGLAGTSGSTGELFF. In DNA form, the CDR3 reads TGTGCCAGCAGCCGAGGACTAGCGGGGACCTCCGGGAGTACCGGGGAGCTGTTTTTT. The rearrangement uses TRBV4-2 and TRBJ2-2, with 12 bases that match TRBD2. The J segment lost 5 bases and the V segment lost 4 bases, leaving 14 bases of the junction unmatched. Germline loops: CDR1 LGHNA, CDR2 YNFKEQ. The CDR3 is 19 amino acids.

The chain uses TRBV7-6 and TRBJ1-1; D unresolved. This CDR3 spans 15 amino acids. V lost 1 base and J lost 0, with 9 bases in between. In germline, CDR1 is SGHVS, CDR2 FNYEAQ. CDR3 DNA sequence: TGTGCCAGCAGCTTAGGCGAGTCCTTGAACACTGAAGCTTTCTTT. It yields the protein CASSLGESLNTEAFF.

The chain recombines TRBV11-2 with TRBJ2-3; D may be TRBD1 (5 bases). The CDR3 is 14 residues long. V lost 1 base to trimming and J lost 2 bases, with 7 bases between them. Per the germline V gene, CDR1 is SGHAT and CDR2 is FQNNGV. In nucleotides, the CDR3 is TGTGCCAGCAGCTTAGGGACATACACAGATACGCAGTATTTT. Its protein is CASSLGTYTDTQYF.

This clonotype was counted only a few times. The chain has TRBV6-1 and TRBJ1-2; possible D gene TRBD1, 6 bases. Germline-derived CDR1 and CDR2 are MNHNS and SASEGT. This CDR3 contains 15 residues. V lost 6 bases, J lost 6 bases, and 20 bases lay in between. The CDR3 protein is CASSLKWTVTDGYTF. CDR3 sequence (DNA): TGTGCCAGCAGCCTTAAGTGGACAGTCACCGATGGCTACACCTTC.

Worth noting for this clonotype: Since the CDR3 does not end with the conserved phenylalanine or tryptophan, this likely comes from a read error. The chain recombines TRBV6-6 with TRBJ1-2, with 10 bases matching TRBD1. The CDR3 runs 13 residues. V shed 2 bases, J shed 7 bases, and the junction held 1 base outside the gene matches. Germline V gene sequence: CDR1 MNHNY, CDR2 SVGAGI (reference sequence). The CDR3 region is CASSYDRGLGYTS. In DNA form, the CDR3 reads TGTGCCAGCAGTTACGACAGGGGGCTTGGCTACACCTCC.

The chain employs TRBV12-3 or TRBV12-4 and TRBJ2-7; D unresolved. The germline V and J ends were trimmed by 2 bases and 7 bases, with 9 bases remaining between them. The CDR3 is 12 residues long. CDR3 loop: CASSLSAPEQYF. The CDR3 coding sequence is TGTGCCAGCAGTTTAAGTGCCCCAGAGCAGTACTTC.